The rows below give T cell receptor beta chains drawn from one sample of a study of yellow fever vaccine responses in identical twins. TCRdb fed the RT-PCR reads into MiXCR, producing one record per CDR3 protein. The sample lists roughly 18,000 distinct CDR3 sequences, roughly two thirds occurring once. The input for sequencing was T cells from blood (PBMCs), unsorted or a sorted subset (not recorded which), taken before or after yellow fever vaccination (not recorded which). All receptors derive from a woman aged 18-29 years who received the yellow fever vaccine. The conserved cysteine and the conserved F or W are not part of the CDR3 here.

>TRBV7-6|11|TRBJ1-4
ASSFQFNEKLF
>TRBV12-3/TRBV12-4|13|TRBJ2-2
ASSLSSANTGELF
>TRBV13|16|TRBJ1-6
ASSSNSDRGLYNSPLH
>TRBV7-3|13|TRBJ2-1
ASSSDSGGYNEQF
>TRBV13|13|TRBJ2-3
ASSRLGLAGDTQY
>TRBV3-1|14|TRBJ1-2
ASSQEGVRAHYGYT
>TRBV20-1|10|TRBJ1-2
RIQGADYGYT
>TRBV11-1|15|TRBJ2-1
ASSLGGGSVGRNEQF
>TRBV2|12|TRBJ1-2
ASARDVNDYGYT
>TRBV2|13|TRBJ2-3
ASSEGGTSTDTQY
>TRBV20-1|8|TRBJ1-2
SATDRKST
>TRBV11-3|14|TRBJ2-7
ASSFDPGTSTYEQC
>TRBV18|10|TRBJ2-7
ASSPTSYEQY
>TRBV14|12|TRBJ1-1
ASSQGQGGNEAF
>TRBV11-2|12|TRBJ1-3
ASSQQTGRNTIY
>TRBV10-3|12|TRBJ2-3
AISDGAGPDTQY
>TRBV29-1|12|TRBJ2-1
SARLAGGWDEQF
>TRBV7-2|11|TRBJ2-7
ASSRRDSSEQY
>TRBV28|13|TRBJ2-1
ASDRHGTSGIEQF
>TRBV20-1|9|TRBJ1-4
SAAQGDLLF